This T cell receptor (beta chain) emerged from a study of blood T cell repertoires in COVID-19. On the study more broadly: Donors in the United States, Italy and Spain gave samples during acute or convalescent COVID-19.

TCRdb's copy holds only in-frame clones and misses some; the assay was immunoSEQ multiplex PCR. The sample has some 150,000 clones, 85% to 90% seen once. Germline loops: CDR1 SGHTA, CDR2 FQGNSA. The CDR3 runs to 17 residues. Trimming at V came to 5 bases and at J to 4 bases, leaving 15 bases not matched to a gene. This chain uses TRBV7-2 with TRBJ2-5; 8 nucleotides match TRBD2. This clonotype originated in a man aged 45-60 years who had recovered from COVID-19. The sample was peripheral blood. DNA of the CDR3: TGTGCCAGCAGCAAAAAATCCCCGGGACTAGGGGTAGAGACCCAGTACTTC. It encodes CASSKKSPGLGVETQYF.